This passage covers 25 T cell receptor beta chains from one sample sequenced in a study of blood T cell repertoires in COVID-19. The protocol was immunoSEQ multiplex PCR, while the TCRdb copy is restricted to in-frame clones and leaves out a portion. The sample consists of approximately 65,000 clones, 90% of them appearing once. Sequenced sample: peripheral blood. The receptors derive from a man aged 45-65 years with COVID-19, enrolled during active disease.

This clone was counted between two and nine times. V and J are TRBV2 and TRBJ1-1; possibly TRBD1 for D (6 bases). Germline assignment: CDR1 SNHLY and CDR2 FYNNEI. Deletions cut 8 bases from V and 1 base from J, with 11 bases between. This CDR3 has 13 residues. In nucleotides, the CDR3 is TGTGCCAGCGGGGAACAGGGGAACACTGAAGCTTTCTTT. It translates to CASGEQGNTEAFF. Filled out from reference TRBV2 and TRBJ1-1, the complete variable domain reads EPEVTQTPSHQVTQMGQEVILRCVPISNHLYFYWYRQILGQKVEFLVSFYNNEISEKSEIFDDQFSVERPDGSNFTLKIRSTKLEDSAMYFCASGEQGNTEAFFGQGTRLTVV.

The chain links TRBV4-2 to TRBJ2-3; 13 bases are shared with TRBD2. Losses at the gene ends were 0 bases for V and 5 bases for J; bases not matched to a gene: 8. CDR1 is LGHNA, CDR2 YNFKEQ, per germline. The CDR3 loop spans 18 amino acids. CDR3 protein: CASSQEAPTSGRLDTQYF. CDR3 sequence (DNA): TGTGCCAGCAGCCAAGAGGCCCCGACTAGCGGGAGGTTAGATACGCAGTATTTT.

This chain uses TRBV5-6 with TRBJ2-1; D is ambiguous. The V end was cut by 4 bases, the J end by 7 bases, with 18 bases between. CDR1 SGHDT and CDR2 YYEEEE come from the germline V gene. The CDR3 is 15 amino acids. CDR3 in amino acids: CASSPPSRTQNEQFF. As DNA, the CDR3 is TGTGCCAGCAGCCCCCCTTCTAGAACCCAAAATGAGCAGTTCTTC. Combining the CDR3 with reference TRBV5-6 and TRBJ2-1 gives the whole variable domain DAGVTQSPTHLIKTRGQQVTLRCSPKSGHDTVSWYQQALGQGPQFIFQYYEEEERQRGNFPDRFSGHQFPNYSSELNVNALLLGDSALYLCASSPPSRTQNEQFFGPGTRLTVL.

This sequence joins TRBV4-1 and TRBJ2-4, with TRBD2 matching over 11 bases. V was clipped by 4 bases and J by 0 bases; unmatched bases: 11. CDR3 size: 19 residues. Germline V gene data show CDR1 as MGHRA and CDR2 as YSYEKL. CDR3 nucleotide sequence: TGCGCCAGCAGCCTTCTCGGACTAGCGGGCCTTATAGCCAAAAACATTCAGTACTTC. It encodes CASSLLGLAGLIAKNIQYF.

V gene TRBV19 combines with J gene TRBJ2-7; D perhaps matches TRBD2 (6 bases). V lost 6 bases to trimming and J lost 2 bases, with 17 bases between them. CDR1 is LNHDA, CDR2 SQIVND, per germline (reference sequence). The CDR3 consists of 15 residues. The CDR3 DNA sequence: TGTGCCAGTAGGGGGGGAGTACGCGGCACCTACGAGCAGTACTTC. This gives the protein CASRGGVRGTYEQYF.

The genes are TRBV19 and TRBJ1-5; no definite D call. Trimming stripped 3 bases from V and 0 bases from J, with 9 bases between. CDR1 LNHDA and CDR2 SQIVND come from the germline V gene (reference sequence). The CDR3 loop spans 15 amino acids. CDR3 residues: CASSIFGDSNQPQHF. CDR3 nucleotides: TGTGCCAGTAGTATTTTCGGGGATAGCAATCAGCCCCAGCATTTT.

This clone is a singleton in its sample. The rearrangement joins TRBV7-9 to TRBJ1-4, with D uncertain. V was cut by 1 base and J by 0 bases, with 6 bases left in between. The CDR3 consists of 15 residues. CDR1 and CDR2 from the germline V gene are SEHNR and FQNEAQ (reference sequence). The CDR3 DNA reads as TGTGCCAGCAGCTTAGGACTCCCAACTAATGAAAAACTGTTTTTT. Translation: CASSLGLPTNEKLFF.

J is TRBJ2-1 and V is TRBV3-1 (or the pseudogene TRBV3-2); 9 bases match TRBD2. The CDR3 contains 16 residues. Germline trimming cut 10 bases from V and 0 bases from J; bases unmatched to any gene: 10. Germline loops: CDR1 LGHDT, CDR2 YNNKEL (reference sequence). The CDR3 sequence is CATTTISGSSYNEQFF. The CDR3 region has the DNA TGTGCCACCACGACTATTAGCGGGAGCTCCTACAATGAGCAGTTCTTC.

This chain connects TRBV5-4 to TRBJ1-2; 8 bases match TRBD1. The V and J ends lost 1 base and 4 bases, in that order; junction bases with no gene match: 15. The CDR3 consists of 18 residues. Germline V lookup: CDR1 SGHNT, CDR2 YYREEE (reference sequence). Here the CDR3 reads CASSLFTGQGARSYGYTF. The CDR3 DNA reads as TGTGCCAGCAGCTTGTTTACGGGCCAGGGGGCTAGGAGCTATGGCTACACCTTC.

The rearrangement links TRBV2 to TRBJ1-5, with 9 bases matching TRBD1. The V segment lost 6 bases and the J segment 0 bases; nucleotides outside the gene matches: 12. The CDR3 consists of 18 residues. CDR1 and CDR2 from the germline V gene are SNHLY and FYNNEI. The CDR3 DNA is TGTGCCAGCAGCGTGGACAGGGGAAATAAGTTTAGCAATCAGCCCCAGCATTTT. Translated, it gives CASSVDRGNKFSNQPQHF.

The chain carries TRBV12-3 or TRBV12-4 and TRBJ1-2; 7 bases map to TRBD1. With V trimmed by 5 bases and J by 2 bases, 2 bases remained unmatched. CDR3 length: 13 amino acids. Here the CDR3 reads CASSTDRNYGYTF. CDR3 bases: TGTGCCAGCAGTACGGACAGGAACTATGGCTACACCTTC.

The rearrangement joins TRBV4-1 to TRBJ2-7, with 11 bases identical to TRBD2. The CDR3 has 15 amino acids. The V gene's germline CDR1 is MGHRA and CDR2 YSYEKL. The junction had 4 bases not matched to a gene; V was cut back by 4 bases and J by 2 bases. CDR3 nucleotide sequence: TGCGCCAGCAGCCTGACTAGCGGGGTTACCTACGAGCAGTACTTC. Protein product: CASSLTSGVTYEQYF.

CDR3 residues: CASGRASLHYEQYF. CDR3 bases: TGTGCCAGCGGCCGGGCTAGCCTTCACTACGAGCAGTACTTC. The rearrangement links TRBV2 to TRBJ2-7; D might be TRBD2 (5 bases). Per the germline V gene, CDR1 is SNHLY and CDR2 is FYNNEI. Between the trimmed V and J ends, which lost 8 bases and 3 bases, there was a span of 17 bases. This CDR3 has 14 amino acids.

This clone has just one count. The genes are TRBV2 and TRBJ1-1; D gene uncertain. Germline CDR1 is SNHLY and CDR2 is FYNNEI. The V gene lost 3 bases and the J gene lost 11 bases, with 16 bases spanning the gap. CDR3 size: 13 residues. DNA of the CDR3: TGTGCCAGCAGTGATCCAACAGAAGTGGGTGCTTTCTTT. Translation: CASSDPTEVGAFF. Complete variable domain (other parts from reference TRBV2 and TRBJ1-1): EPEVTQTPSHQVTQMGQEVILRCVPISNHLYFYWYRQILGQKVEFLVSFYNNEISEKSEIFDDQFSVERPDGSNFTLKIRSTKLEDSAMYFCASSDPTEVGAFFGQGTRLTVV.

The chain uses TRBV5-1 and TRBJ1-5; unclear D gene. The CDR3 covers 13 residues. The germline V gene has CDR1 SGHRS and CDR2 YFSETQ. The germline V and J ends were trimmed by 1 base and 5 bases, with 7 bases remaining between them. The CDR3 DNA follows: TGCGCCAGCAGCTTGTCCGGGGATCAGCCCCAGCATTTT. This gives the protein CASSLSGDQPQHF.

In DNA form, the CDR3 reads TGTGCCAGCAGTTTTTTAGGAGGGGAGCAGTACTTC. It translates to CASSFLGGEQYF. The chain combines TRBV12-3 or TRBV12-4 with TRBJ2-7, with D maybe TRBD2 (6 bases). Between the trimmed V and J ends, which lost 3 bases and 7 bases, there was a span of 10 bases. This CDR3 has 12 amino acids.

This clone was picked up a small number of times. This chain connects TRBV2 to TRBJ1-1, with D uncertain. Germline assignment: CDR1 SNHLY and CDR2 FYNNEI. This CDR3 is built from 14 residues. V gave up 3 bases and J gave up 3 bases, with 11 bases separating them. Here the CDR3 DNA reads TGTGCCAGCAGTGAGAAAGTGAGGGACACTGAAGCTTTCTTT. It encodes CASSEKVRDTEAFF. The variable domain in full, with the rest retrieved from reference TRBV2 and TRBJ1-1, is EPEVTQTPSHQVTQMGQEVILRCVPISNHLYFYWYRQILGQKVEFLVSFYNNEISEKSEIFDDQFSVERPDGSNFTLKIRSTKLEDSAMYFCASSEKVRDTEAFFGQGTRLTVV.

The chain recombines TRBV12-3 or TRBV12-4 with TRBJ2-7; a possible D gene is TRBD1 (5 bases). The ends were cut back, 8 bases at V and 7 bases at J, with 9 bases in the middle. CDR3 length equals 10 residues. CDR3 residues: CASGHGEQYF. The CDR3 coding sequence is TGTGCCAGCGGACACGGGGAGCAGTACTTC.

In its sample, this clone was seen once. The chain uses TRBV5-5 and TRBJ1-4; 11 bases fit TRBD1. CDR3 length: 15 residues. Trimming at V came to 1 base and at J to 8 bases, leaving 4 bases not matched to a gene. Germline V gene data show CDR1 as SGHKS and CDR2 as YYEKEE (reference sequence). The CDR3 DNA reads TGTGCCAGCAGCTTGTGGACAGGGGGCAACGAAAAACTGTTTTTT. This sequence encodes CASSLWTGGNEKLFF.

V gene TRBV28 combines with J gene TRBJ2-7; 10 bases line up with TRBD1. J gave up 4 bases and V 5 bases, and 8 bases lay outside the gene matches. Per the germline V gene, CDR1 is MDHEN and CDR2 is SYDVKM. This CDR3 is 15 amino acids long. CDR3 sequence reads: CASSHSRDRGYEQYF. Here the CDR3 DNA reads TGTGCCAGCAGTCATTCCCGGGACAGGGGTTACGAGCAGTACTTC.

CDR3 in DNA: TGTGCCAGCAGCGTAGCCCCCTTACAGGGGGCCAACTATGGCTACACCTTC. This encodes CASSVAPLQGANYGYTF. V is TRBV9 and J is TRBJ1-2; TRBD1 matches 9 bases. Per the germline V gene, CDR1 is SGDLS and CDR2 is YYNGEE. V lost 0 bases, J lost 2 bases, and 8 bases stayed unmatched. This CDR3 region has 17 residues. The full variable domain, rest sourced from reference TRBV9 and TRBJ1-2, is DSGVTQTPKHLITATGQRVTLRCSPRSGDLSVYWYQQSLDQGLQFLIQYYNGEERAKGNILERFSAQQFPDLHSELNLSSLELGDSALYFCASSVAPLQGANYGYTFGSGTRLTVV.

The V and J genes are TRBV5-1 and TRBJ2-3, with D perhaps matching TRBD1 (5 bases). This CDR3 is 14 amino acids long. V was cut by 4 bases and J by 0 bases, with 9 bases left in between. From germline, CDR1 is SGHRS and CDR2 YFSETQ. In nucleotides, the CDR3 is TGCGCCAGCAGCCCCCCAGGGAGCACAGATACGCAGTATTTT. Residues: CASSPPGSTDTQYF.

This chain joins TRBV18 and TRBJ2-7; 9 positions match TRBD2. The CDR3 is 16 residues long. The trim removed 3 bases at V and 1 base at J, leaving 7 bases unmatched. Per germline, CDR1 KGHSH and CDR2 LQKENI. The CDR3 here is CASSPVAGVSSYEQYF. As DNA, the CDR3 is TGTGCCAGCTCACCCGTAGCGGGAGTTAGTTCCTACGAGCAGTACTTC.

The rearrangement joins TRBV5-1 to TRBJ1-1; 7 nucleotides match TRBD1. This CDR3 is built from 15 residues. After removal of 4 bases from V and 0 bases from J, the junction contained 6 bases not matched to a gene. CDR1 SGHRS and CDR2 YFSETQ come from the germline V gene. The CDR3 coding sequence is TGCGCCAGCAGCCGTAGGACAGGTATGAACACTGAAGCTTTCTTT. Its translation is CASSRRTGMNTEAFF.

The rearrangement links TRBV6-4 to TRBJ1-2; weak D call: TRBD1 (5 bases). This CDR3 is built from 14 residues. With 0 bases removed from V and 4 bases from J, the gap between germline ends came to 9 bases. CDR1 is MRHNA, CDR2 SNTAGT, per germline. CDR3 protein: CASSDSGAVYGYTF. As DNA, the CDR3 is TGTGCCAGCAGTGACTCTGGGGCAGTCTATGGCTACACCTTC.